This T cell receptor (beta chain) comes out of a study of T cell repertoires in cytomegalovirus infection. Study context: It was the public TCR beta signatures that indicated both CMV infection and matching HLA type.

The sample holds many counts of this clonotype. What it recognizes is unknown. Germline V gene lookup returns CDR1 SGHTA and CDR2 FQGNSA. The J segment lost 4 bases and the V segment lost 4 bases, leaving 1 base of the junction unmatched. The CDR3 is 13 residues long. Notes on the study in general: The response measured ex vivo was dominated by TCR beta clonotypes (HLA-C-restricted and CMV-specific).

TCRdb processed the reads anew with MiXCR; each CDR3 protein has one entry. The sample consists of 180,000 or so distinct CDR3 sequences, roughly a sixth of them appearing once. Sequencing used CD8+ T cells from PBMCs. This TCR derives from a human donor in good health (CMV status not recorded). Some clones in this sample may be carry-over from other donors' samples. The rearrangement uses TRBV7-2 and TRBJ2-1; TRBD2 matches 7 bases. This CDR3 reads CASSSGGYNEQFF. For the CDR3, the DNA is TGTGCCAGCAGCTCCGGGGGGTACAATGAGCAGTTCTTC. Full variable domain (remainder filled in from reference TRBV7-2 and TRBJ2-1): GAGVSQSPSNKVTEKGKDVELRCDPISGHTALYWYRQSLGQGLEFLIYFQGNSAPDKSGLPSDRFSAERTGGSVSTLTIQRTQQEDSAVYLCASSSGGYNEQFFGPGTRLTVL.